The rows below give T cell receptor beta chains drawn from one sample of a study of T cells in narcolepsy. Repertoires were generated with immunoSEQ multiplex PCR, while TCRdb's copy carries only in-frame clones and drops some. In the table there are fewer than 30,000 clones, about 85% of which are singletons. The sample consisted of CD45RA- memory CD4+ T cells from PBMCs. Receptor source: a human donor with narcolepsy. The CDR3 runs from the conserved cysteine through the conserved F or W. Fields, in order: D gene, clone size, V gene, J gene, CDR3 DNA, CDR3 protein. The D gene is left open where the match is weak. Size values are once, few and many counts, or a class for expanded clones, and some rows have none.

>TRBD2|.|TRBV5-8|TRBJ2-7
TGTGCCAGCAGCTTGGCGGCGAGCGGGGTTTACGAGCAGTACTTC
CASSLAASGVYEQYF
>TRBD1|.|TRBV16|TRBJ1-5
TGTGCCAGCAGCCAATCGGTGGGACAGGGTCTCAATCAGCCCCAGCATTTT
CASSQSVGQGLNQPQHF
>.|.|TRBV4-1|TRBJ1-4
TGCGCCAGCAGCCCCGCACCGGGAACAACTAATGAAAAACTGTTTTTT
CASSPAPGTTNEKLFF
>.|.|TRBV7-2|TRBJ1-4
TGTGCCAGCGGCCAAGGGGGTGGGGGCGGTCCATATAATGAAAAACTGTTTTTT
CASGQGGGGGPYNEKLFF
>TRBD2|.|TRBV7-3|TRBJ2-1
TGTGCCAGCAGCCGCGGGACTAGCGGGACCGGGATGGTTTGGGAGCAGTTCTTC
CASSRGTSGTGMVWEQFF
>.|.|TRBV7-2|TRBJ2-7
TGTGCCAGCAGCTTAGGGTCAGTTAGGGGAGGGCAGTACTTC
CASSLGSVRGGQYF
>TRBD1|.|TRBV6-4|TRBJ2-7
TGTGCCAGCAGCCACCCGGGGACAGCTACCTACGAGCAGTACTTC
CASSHPGTATYEQYF
>.|.|TRBV11-3|TRBJ2-1
TGTGCCAGCAGCCCCCGTCAGGGTTTCAATGAGCAGTTCTTC
CASSPRQGFNEQFF
>TRBD1|.|TRBV5-1|TRBJ2-5
TGCGCCAGCAGCGGGGGGACAGGGGGCTACCAAGAGACCCAGTACTTC
CASSGGTGGYQETQYF
>.|.|TRBV5-4|TRBJ1-4
TGTGCCAGCGGCCGTGCGGGGGGGAATGAAAAACTGTTTTTT
CASGRAGGNEKLFF
>TRBD2|.|TRBV5-8|TRBJ2-3
TGTGCCAGCAGCTTGGACGGGAGGGTAGTGACAGATACGCAGTATTTT
CASSLDGRVVTDTQYF
>.|.|TRBV7-9|TRBJ2-1
TGTGCCAGCAGCTTAAGGGGGGGGGCTAGCGGACATTACAATGAGCAGTTCTTC
CASSLRGGASGHYNEQFF
>TRBD1|once|TRBV7-9|TRBJ1-2
TGTGCCAGCAGCCTTCGGGACAGCAGCCTTCAACACTATGGCTACACCTTC
CASSLRDSSLQHYGYTF
>TRBD1|.|TRBV13|TRBJ2-3
TGTGCCAGCAGTGCAGACAGGGGGAGCACAGATACGCAGTATTTT
CASSADRGSTDTQYF
>.|.|TRBV2|TRBJ2-7
TGTGCCAGCAGTGGGCCTTCAGCGGCAACCTACGAGCAGTACTTC
CASSGPSAATYEQYF
>TRBD1|.|TRBV5-4|TRBJ1-3
TGTGTCAGCAGCTGGACAGGGACTGGAAACACCATATATTTT
CVSSWTGTGNTIYF
>.|.|TRBV5-1|TRBJ2-1
TGCGCCAGCAGCTCCCTCGGGGGCGGGGGAAACAATGAGCAGTTCTTC
CASSSLGGGGNNEQFF
>TRBD1|.|TRBV9|TRBJ1-1
TGTGCCAGCAGTAAGACAGGGGGCGCGAACACTGAAGCTTTCTTT
CASSKTGGANTEAFF
>TRBD1|.|TRBV11-3|TRBJ2-1
TGTGCCAGCAGCTTATCCACCGGGACAGGGGACAATGAGCAGTTCTTC
CASSLSTGTGDNEQFF
>TRBD2|.|TRBV4-2|TRBJ2-5
TGTGCCAGCAGCCAAGTCACCCTGGGACTAGCGGGAGGTAACCAAGAGACCCAGTACTTC
CASSQVTLGLAGGNQETQYF
>.|.|TRBV7-9|TRBJ1-3
TGTGCCAGCAGCTTGCCACGGGTCTCTGGAAACACCATATATTTT
CASSLPRVSGNTIYF
>.|.|TRBV5-4|TRBJ2-1
TGTGCCAGCAGCTCCAGGGTTGCCAATGAGCAGTTCTTC
CASSSRVANEQFF
>TRBD1|once|TRBV19|TRBJ1-1
TGTGCCAGTAGTATTCGGGACAGGGGACTTAACACTGAAGCTTTCTTT
CASSIRDRGLNTEAFF
>TRBD1|.|TRBV5-1|TRBJ2-7
TGCGCCAGCAGCTTGGTGGGACAGGGGTCCGAGCAGTACTTC
CASSLVGQGSEQYF
>TRBD2|.|TRBV5-1|TRBJ2-7
TGCGCCAGCAGCTGGGGGACTAGCGGGAGGGGGGAGCAGTACTTC
CASSWGTSGRGEQYF
>TRBD1|.|TRBV5-6|TRBJ2-5
TGTGCCAGCAGCCCGAACTTCCAGGGGGTGGGAGAGACCCAGTACTTC
CASSPNFQGVGETQYF
>TRBD1|few|TRBV6-1|TRBJ2-7
TGTGCCAGCCGGAGACAGGGGGAGGGCCTCTACGAGCAGTACTTC
CASRRQGEGLYEQYF
>.|.|TRBV14|TRBJ1-1
TGTGCCAGCAGCCAAGATGGACTGTACACTGAAGCTTTCTTT
CASSQDGLYTEAFF
>.|.|TRBV11-1|TRBJ2-5
TGTGCCAGCAGCTTATCCGTTAGTGGAGAGACCCAGTACTTC
CASSLSVSGETQYF
>.|.|TRBV21-1|TRBJ2-1
TGTGCTGGGCGGGAGAGGCCAACCGGCAATGAGCAGTTCTTC
CAGRERPTGNEQFF
>.|.|TRBV19|TRBJ2-2
TGTGCCAGTAGTATAAATCGGAACACCGGGGAGCTGTTTTTT
CASSINRNTGELFF
>TRBD1|.|TRBV5-1|TRBJ1-3
TGCGCCAGCAGCTTGTGGGGGACAGTTCAGGGGGCAATATCCTCTGGAAACACCATATATTTT
CASSLWGTVQGAISSGNTIYF
>.|.|TRBV5-1|TRBJ1-1
TGCGCCAGCAGCCCCCGGGGTGTTGAAGCTTTCTTT
CASSPRGVEAFF
>TRBD2|.|TRBV11-2|TRBJ2-7
TGTGCCAGCAGCTTAATCCGGGGGAGGGCCGCCTACGAGCAGTACTTC
CASSLIRGRAAYEQYF
>.|.|TRBV5-1|TRBJ2-1
TGCGCCAGCAGCTTAGGGGACACTACCTACAATGAGCAGTTCTTC
CASSLGDTTYNEQFF
>TRBD1|.|TRBV7-3|TRBJ2-3
TGTGCCAGCAGTCCCCGGACAGGGGGCTCGGATACGCAGTATTTT
CASSPRTGGSDTQYF
>TRBD1|once|TRBV5-4|TRBJ1-1
TGTGCCAGCAGCCTTCGACAGGGGTCGCTTGCCTTT
CASSLRQGSLAF
>.|once|TRBV30|TRBJ1-5
TGTGCCTGGAGTTATTTGCAGGGTGATCAGCCCCAGCATTTT
CAWSYLQGDQPQHF
>.|few|TRBV19|TRBJ2-5
TGTGCCAGTAGTATGCAGTACCAAGAGACCCAGTACTTC
CASSMQYQETQYF
>TRBD1|.|TRBV19|TRBJ2-7
TGTGCCAGTAGTTCAAGGACAGGCCCCTACGAGCAGTACTTC
CASSSRTGPYEQYF
>TRBD1|.|TRBV10-3|TRBJ2-4
TGTGCCATCAGCGAGGACAGGGGGGGCAAAAACATTCAGTACTTC
CAISEDRGGKNIQYF
>TRBD2|.|TRBV10-3|TRBJ2-7
TGTGCCATCAGTGAGTCGAGACTAGCGGGAGCCGAGCAGTACTTC
CAISESRLAGAEQYF
>.|.|TRBV5-6|TRBJ2-7
TGTGCCAGCAGCTTCGCCGGGAGAACCTACGAGCAGTACTTC
CASSFAGRTYEQYF